This entry lists 14 T cell receptor beta chains sequenced from one sample in a study of blood T cell repertoires in COVID-19 (dated by TCRdb to the early 2020s). The method was the immunoSEQ multiplex PCR assay. TCRdb limited this immuneACCESS table to in-frame rearrangements with V and J called. A share of clones is missing; checked studies link under half to unresolved V genes, and the rest is unexplained. The sample data list hundreds of thousands of clones, and 87% of these were observed just once. Under 2.5% of the sample lies in the top ten. Sequencing used PBMCs or T cells enriched from blood (not recorded which). The receptor source for this set is a woman aged 18-35 years with acute COVID-19.

The rearrangement links TRBV5-5 to TRBJ1-5; D call uncertain. Germline-derived CDR1 and CDR2 are SGHKS and YYEKEE (reference sequence). V gave up 4 bases and J gave up 3 bases, with 14 bases separating them. The CDR3 sequence is 15 residues long. CDR3 nucleotide sequence: TGTGCCAGCAGCAATAGCAGAGCTTTCAATCAGCCCCAGCATTTT. It encodes CASSNSRAFNQPQHF.

The genes are TRBV9 and TRBJ2-3, with 14 bases aligning to TRBD2. Germline V gives CDR1 SGDLS, CDR2 YYNGEE. V shed 0 bases and J 4 bases; nucleotides not matched to a gene: 4. CDR3 length: 17 residues. The CDR3 sequence is CASSVGMTSGGADTQYF. In DNA, the CDR3 is TGTGCCAGCAGCGTAGGGATGACTAGCGGGGGGGCAGATACGCAGTATTTT.

The CDR3 nucleotides read TGCAGCGTCAACCCTCGGGGGGCGCAGGGGAACACTGAAGCTTTCTTT. It yields the protein CSVNPRGAQGNTEAFF. This chain uses TRBV29-1 with TRBJ1-1; weak D call: TRBD1 (6 bases). Trimming removed 6 bases from V and 1 base from J, with 21 bases in between. Germline loops: CDR1 SQVTM, CDR2 ANQGSEA. This CDR3 region has 16 residues.

The gene calls are TRBV9 and TRBJ2-7, with TRBD2 matching 8 bases. V lost 0 bases to trimming and J lost 5 bases; unmatched junction nucleotides: 7. CDR1 SGDLS and CDR2 YYNGEE come from the germline V gene. This CDR3 comprises 15 residues. CDR3 nucleotides: TGTGCCAGCAGCGTAGTCGGGACCGGGGGGGACGAGCAGTACTTC. Its translation is CASSVVGTGGDEQYF.

This chain links TRBV11-2 with TRBJ2-1, with 7 nucleotides matching TRBD2. The CDR3 consists of 17 residues. The germline V gene encodes CDR1 SGHAT and CDR2 FQNNGV. V shed 1 base, J shed 5 bases, and the junction held 11 bases outside the gene matches. CDR3 in DNA: TGTGCCAGCAGCTTAGGGGGACTACCCTCGTCGAACAATGAGCAGTTCTTC. It yields the protein CASSLGGLPSSNNEQFF.

The J gene is TRBJ1-1, the V gene TRBV6-5; D is possibly TRBD1 (5 bases). CDR1 is MNHEY and CDR2 is SVGAGI in the germline V gene. CDR3 length equals 13 residues. With 6 bases removed from V and 1 base from J, the gap between germline ends came to 9 bases. The CDR3: CASSSTENTEAFF. In DNA form, the CDR3 reads TGTGCCAGCAGCTCGACAGAGAACACTGAAGCTTTCTTT.

The V gene is TRBV5-5, the J gene TRBJ1-1, with a possible D match to TRBD1 (5 bases). CDR1 SGHKS and CDR2 YYEKEE come from the germline V gene (reference sequence). V lost 1 base and J 1 base, leaving 11 bases between the germline ends. The CDR3 covers 15 residues. CDR3 protein: CASSLRVTANTEAFF. The CDR3 region has the DNA TGTGCCAGCAGCTTGAGGGTGACAGCGAACACTGAAGCTTTCTTT. The whole variable domain, remainder taken from reference TRBV5-5 and TRBJ1-1, is DAGVTQSPTHLIKTRGQQVTLRCSPISGHKSVSWYQQVLGQGPQFIFQYYEKEERGRGNFPDRFSARQFPNYSSELNVNALLLGDSALYLCASSLRVTANTEAFFGQGTRLTVV.

This sequence joins TRBV19 and TRBJ2-7, with no clear D. The germline gives CDR1 LNHDA, CDR2 SQIVND (reference sequence). V lost 3 bases and J lost 7, with 25 bases in between. The CDR3 has 17 amino acids. CDR3 region: CASSILAASGYYEEQYF. Here the CDR3 DNA reads TGTGCCAGTAGTATTTTGGCGGCGTCGGGTTACTACGAGGAGCAGTACTTC.

The chain uses TRBV6-5 and TRBJ1-2; a possible D gene is TRBD1 (6 bases). The CDR3 sequence is 15 residues long. V was clipped by 8 bases and J by 8 bases, with 24 bases between them. Germline V lookup: CDR1 MNHEY, CDR2 SVGAGI. The CDR3 protein is CASQDVRGIRYGYTF. The CDR3 nucleotides are TGTGCCAGCCAAGACGTCAGGGGTATACGATACGGCTACACCTTC.

The rearrangement uses TRBV3-1 (or the pseudogene TRBV3-2) and TRBJ1-2; 7 positions agree with TRBD1. The germline gives CDR1 LGHDT, CDR2 YNNKEL (reference sequence). The J segment lost 4 bases and the V segment lost 3 bases, leaving 8 bases of the junction unmatched. This CDR3 comprises 15 residues. This CDR3 reads CASSHIWDSSYGYTF. In DNA form, the CDR3 reads TGTGCCAGCAGCCATATCTGGGACAGCTCCTATGGCTACACCTTC.

This sequence joins TRBV7-9 and TRBJ2-1; D unresolved. The CDR3 contains 15 residues. The germline V gene has CDR1 SEHNR and CDR2 FQNEAQ (reference sequence). Trimming left V 1 base short and J 0 bases short, with 7 bases between. The CDR3 region is CASSLVAASYNEQFF. For the CDR3, the DNA is TGTGCCAGCAGCTTAGTGGCGGCCTCCTACAATGAGCAGTTCTTC.

The J gene is TRBJ1-3, the V gene TRBV5-1; 10 positions match TRBD1. V trimming: 3 bases; J trimming: 8 bases; junction bases outside the gene matches: 5. The CDR3 covers 14 residues. Per the germline V gene, CDR1 is SGHRS and CDR2 is YFSETQ. CDR3 residues: CASSSRTGGDTIYF. The CDR3 region has the DNA TGCGCCAGCAGCTCCCGGACAGGGGGGGACACCATATATTTT.

The chain is built from TRBV5-5 and TRBJ2-3; tentatively, D is TRBD1 (6 bases). Germline CDR1 is SGHKS and CDR2 is YYEKEE (reference sequence). The V gene lost 0 bases and the J gene lost 5 bases, with 10 bases spanning the gap. This CDR3 has 14 residues. CDR3 residues: CASSLGGLGDTQYF. As DNA, the CDR3 is TGTGCCAGCAGCTTGGGGGGGCTGGGAGATACGCAGTATTTT.

This clone was counted a few times. The chain joins TRBV28 to TRBJ2-3; 9 nucleotides line up with TRBD1. This CDR3 is built from 18 residues. Germline V CDR1 and CDR2: MDHEN, SYDVKM. Unmatched junction bases numbered 18, after V lost 7 bases and J lost 4 bases. The CDR3 here is CASTHYVTGTGLADTQYF. Written as DNA, the CDR3 is TGTGCCAGCACTCATTACGTCACCGGGACAGGGCTCGCAGATACGCAGTATTTT.